This T cell receptor beta chain was sequenced for a study of blood T cell repertoires in COVID-19. The overall study: Donors in the United States, Italy and Spain gave samples during acute or convalescent COVID-19.

This CDR3 has 16 amino acids. From germline, CDR1 is LGHNA and CDR2 YNFKEQ. Trimming pared 0 bases from V and 2 bases from J, leaving 13 bases between. Methods used by the authors: The authors estimated nucleated cell counts from reference gene primer amplification. Clones were read by immunoSEQ multiplex PCR, and TCRdb kept only the in-frame ones, dropping some. The V and J calls and clone size are taken from that table; D and trimming were inferred from the DNA. The data hold about 220,000 clones, with approximately 84% observed a single time. The clonotype was recovered from a woman aged 30 to 39 who had recovered from COVID-19. Sequenced sample: peripheral blood. The rearrangement joins TRBV4-2 to TRBJ2-5; D is possibly TRBD2 (6 bases). The CDR3 DNA reads as TGTGCCAGCAGCCAAGATAGGGGAGGAGTTCAAGAGACCCAGTACTTC. Amino acid sequence: CASSQDRGGVQETQYF.